The 32 T cell receptor beta chains reported below all come from one sample, sequenced in a study of shared clonotypes between healthy human individuals (dated by TCRdb to the early 2020s). Receptors were amplified or captured by the immunoSEQ multiplex PCR assay. As stored in TCRdb, this immuneACCESS dataset retains in-frame rearrangements with V and J assigned. A fraction of the clones does not appear; measured against another copy, unresolved V genes explain less than half of the discrepancy, and the remainder lacks a known reason. The sample has more than 550,000 clones on record, over 60% of them singletons. The top ten clonotypes cover around 1.8% of the sample. Sequenced sample: memory CD4+ T cells sorted from blood. According to the study, the label for this sample's cell subset or site signals: CD45RA-negative fraction. Every receptor here comes from a woman aged 30 to 39 in good health.

CDR3: CASSLWAADTEAFF. CDR3 DNA sequence: TGTGCCAGCAGCTTGTGGGCAGCCGACACTGAAGCTTTCTTT. The chain couples TRBV11-1 to TRBJ1-1; D gene uncertain. The CDR3 runs 14 residues. The germline gives CDR1 SGHAT, CDR2 FQDESV (reference sequence). Trimming took off 3 bases at V and 3 bases at J, with 11 bases between the two ends.

The chain couples TRBV19 to TRBJ2-1; 12 bases align to TRBD2. The CDR3 length is 16 residues. The germline CDR1 and CDR2 sequences are LNHDA and SQIVND (reference sequence). V trimming: 5 bases; J trimming: 7 bases; junction bases outside the gene matches: 9. The CDR3 DNA reads TGTGCCAGTAGTGACACTAGCGGGAGGAGGGGTAATGAGCAGTTCTTC. Protein sequence: CASSDTSGRRGNEQFF.

The rearrangement uses TRBV21-1 and TRBJ2-7. TRBV21-1 is shown as a pseudogene. This CDR3 is 21 amino acids long. The CDR3 is CASSSTGTALRKGGSGHEQYF. In DNA, the CDR3 is TGTGCCAGCAGCAGCACCGGGACAGCCCTTCGGAAGGGGGGGTCGGGCCACGAGCAGTACTTC.

J is TRBJ2-1 and V is TRBV2, with 8 bases identical to TRBD2. The CDR3 extends over 15 amino acids. V lost 4 bases and J lost 7; bases outside the gene matches: 9. Germline V gives CDR1 SNHLY, CDR2 FYNNEI. CDR3 sequence: CASSVVAGGRNEQFF. CDR3 bases: TGTGCCAGCAGTGTGGTCGCGGGAGGTAGGAATGAGCAGTTCTTC.

The chain combines TRBV11-2 with TRBJ1-4, with a tentative D call TRBD1 (6 bases). This CDR3 has 16 residues. The ends were cut back, 1 base at V and 7 bases at J, with 16 bases in the middle. The germline V gene has CDR1 SGHAT and CDR2 FQNNGV. The CDR3 region has the DNA TGTGCCAGCAGCTTAGCCTCAACAGGGACCGGTGAAAAACTGTTTTTT. It codes for CASSLASTGTGEKLFF.

This clone was picked up one time. The CDR3 sequence is CSAPGLTGELFF. The CDR3 DNA reads TGCAGCGCCCCCGGCTTAACCGGGGAGCTGTTTTTT. The chain combines TRBV29-1 with TRBJ2-2; D is undetermined. The V gene lost 7 bases and the J gene lost 5 bases, with 11 bases spanning the gap. The CDR3 is 12 residues long. Germline assignment: CDR1 SQVTM and CDR2 ANQGSEA.

This chain connects TRBV10-1 to TRBJ2-1; D remains unclear. This CDR3 contains 17 residues. Germline V gene sequence: CDR1 WNHNN, CDR2 SYGVQD (reference sequence). V was cut by 4 bases and J by 0 bases, with 16 bases left in between. This chain's CDR3 is CASSGPSAQSSYNEQFF. The CDR3, as DNA: TGCGCCAGCAGTGGACCTTCAGCTCAGAGCTCCTACAATGAGCAGTTCTTC.

This clone showed up just a few times. The chain recombines TRBV5-1 with TRBJ1-5; D ambiguous. Trimming took 1 base from V and 5 from J, leaving 13 bases between them. The CDR3 has 15 amino acids. Germline V gene data show CDR1 as SGHRS and CDR2 as YFSETQ. The CDR3 sequence: CASSLWPANDQPQHF. As DNA, the CDR3 is TGCGCCAGCAGCTTGTGGCCGGCCAACGATCAGCCCCAGCATTTT.

The CDR3 loop reads CASSSRQGAGGNTIYF. The CDR3 DNA sequence: TGTGCCAGCAGCAGCAGGCAGGGGGCAGGTGGAAACACCATATATTTT. The J gene is TRBJ1-3, the V gene TRBV5-4, with 8 bases matching TRBD1. Germline-derived CDR1 and CDR2 are SGHNT and YYREEE (reference sequence). The length of the CDR3 is 16 residues. V trimming: 4 bases; J trimming: 3 bases; junction bases outside the gene matches: 9.

This clone was observed a single time. The V call is TRBV10-1, the J call TRBJ2-3; D ambiguous. Trimming shortened V by 3 bases and J by 0 bases, and 13 bases separated the two germline ends. The CDR3 spans 16 residues. Germline V lookup: CDR1 WNHNN, CDR2 SYGVQD (reference sequence). The CDR3 nucleotides read TGCGCCAGCAGTGATAAACAGCACACTAGCACAGATACGCAGTATTTT. Translating it yields CASSDKQHTSTDTQYF.

Many counts were recorded for this clone. The rearrangement links TRBV4-1 to TRBJ2-5, with a tentative D call TRBD1 (5 bases). The V end lost 0 bases, the J end lost 5 bases, and 10 bases lay between the germline ends. The germline gives CDR1 MGHRA, CDR2 YSYEKL. CDR3 size: 14 residues. DNA for the CDR3: TGCGCCAGCAGCCAAGAGGGGCAGGGCGAGACCCAGTACTTC. This encodes CASSQEGQGETQYF.

The rearrangement joins TRBV6-5 to TRBJ2-7, with D perhaps matching TRBD1 or TRBD2 (5 bases each). Trimming removed 5 bases from V and 3 bases from J, with 17 bases in between. The CDR3 spans 15 residues. Germline CDR1 MNHEY, CDR2 SVGAGI. For the CDR3, the DNA is TGTGCCAGCAGTGCAACGGGGCGAGGCCACTACGAGCAGTACTTC. It specifies CASSATGRGHYEQYF.

This clone was recorded once. The chain has TRBV19 and TRBJ1-1; 9 nucleotides match TRBD1. This CDR3 contains 17 residues. Germline V lookup: CDR1 LNHDA, CDR2 SQIVND (reference sequence). Germline trimming cut 3 bases from V and 0 bases from J; bases unmatched to any gene: 8. The CDR3 protein is CASSIRQGGLMNTEAFF. CDR3 DNA: TGTGCCAGTAGTATCAGACAGGGGGGCCTGATGAACACTGAAGCTTTCTTT.

This clone appeared a few times. The chain has TRBV4-2 and TRBJ1-4; D uncertain. CDR1 and CDR2 (germline): LGHNA, YNFKEQ. CDR3 length: 16 amino acids. V gave up 0 bases and J gave up 0 bases, with 8 bases separating them. The CDR3 region is CASSQDLRATNEKLFF. The CDR3 DNA sequence: TGTGCCAGCAGCCAAGATTTGAGGGCAACTAATGAAAAACTGTTTTTT.

The count of this clone is one. The chain couples TRBV19 to TRBJ2-7; 8 bases are shared with TRBD2. This CDR3 contains 15 residues. Germline lookup yields CDR1 LNHDA and CDR2 SQIVND (reference sequence). V lost 3 bases and J lost 3; bases outside the gene matches: 7. CDR3 residues: CASSINGLARYEQYF. CDR3 DNA sequence: TGTGCCAGTAGTATTAACGGACTAGCCCGCTACGAGCAGTACTTC.

V and J are TRBV5-1 and TRBJ2-7; either TRBD1 or TRBD2 may fit D (5 bases each). V dropped 3 bases and J dropped 0 bases, with 10 bases sitting between them. This CDR3 is 14 amino acids long. Germline V CDR1 and CDR2: SGHRS, YFSETQ. CDR3 sequence reads: CASSYPGPSYEQYF. The CDR3 DNA reads as TGCGCCAGCAGCTACCCGGGACCCTCCTACGAGCAGTACTTC.

In its sample, this clone was seen a few times. This chain links TRBV9 with TRBJ1-2, with D unclear. Germline V gene data show CDR1 as SGDLS and CDR2 as YYNGEE. The CDR3 sequence is 13 residues long. V gave up 1 base and J gave up 8 bases, with 12 bases separating them. The CDR3 DNA reads TGTGCCAGCAGCGTAAGGATAGCAGGCGGCTACACCTTC. Its translation is CASSVRIAGGYTF.

The rearrangement joins TRBV14 to TRBJ2-4; the D gene is possibly TRBD2 (6 bases). This CDR3 spans 17 amino acids. V was shortened by 0 bases and J by 1 base, with 13 bases between the two germline ends. Germline CDR1 SGHDN, CDR2 FVKESK. In DNA, the CDR3 is TGTGCCAGCAGCCAAGATCTCGGAGGGGTGGCCAAAAACATTCAGTACTTC. This encodes CASSQDLGGVAKNIQYF.

This chain uses TRBV4-2 with TRBJ2-7; D ambiguous. Trimming took off 0 bases at V and 5 bases at J, with 8 bases between the two ends. CDR1 and CDR2 from the germline V gene are LGHNA and YNFKEQ. This CDR3 is built from 13 residues. The CDR3 region has the DNA TGTGCCAGCAGCCAAGATGGGCTAGACGAGCAGTACTTC. Its translation is CASSQDGLDEQYF.

V is TRBV19 and J is TRBJ2-7, with D possibly matching TRBD2 (6 bases). CDR1 and CDR2 from the germline V gene are LNHDA and SQIVND (reference sequence). V was shortened by 3 bases and J by 0 bases, with 24 bases between the two germline ends. This CDR3 spans 19 amino acids. CDR3 DNA sequence: TGTGCCAGTAGTATCACGGCGAACGGGATGAGGAGGGCCTCCTACGAGCAGTACTTC. Translation: CASSITANGMRRASYEQYF.

The CDR3 reads CASSADRDFNQPQHF. The CDR3 DNA follows: TGTGCCAGTAGCGCGGACAGGGATTTTAATCAGCCCCAGCATTTT. The chain joins TRBV19 to TRBJ1-5; 8 bases are shared with TRBD1. CDR1 and CDR2 (germline): LNHDA, SQIVND (reference sequence). This CDR3 contains 15 residues. Trimming took 6 bases from V and 4 from J; bases not matched to a gene: 8.

This chain connects TRBV18 to TRBJ1-3; possible D gene TRBD1, 6 bases. Germline lookup yields CDR1 KGHSH and CDR2 LQKENI. V lost 5 bases and J lost 0, with 20 bases in between. The CDR3 runs to 18 residues. The chain's CDR3 is CASSGDTYVAFSGNTIYF. The CDR3 bases are TGTGCCAGCTCAGGGGACACGTATGTGGCCTTCTCTGGAAACACCATATATTTT.

This clone occurred many times. V gene TRBV28 combines with J gene TRBJ1-1; D gene unclear. V was clipped by 8 bases and J by 2 bases, with 15 bases between them. This CDR3 has 14 residues. Germline-derived CDR1 and CDR2 are MDHEN and SYDVKM. CDR3 bases: TGTGCCAGCCTACCATCCTGGGGAAACACTGAAGCTTTCTTT. This encodes CASLPSWGNTEAFF.

This clone was seen a few times. The V call is TRBV19, the J call TRBJ2-1; 16 nucleotides line up with TRBD2. Germline V gene data show CDR1 as LNHDA and CDR2 as SQIVND (reference sequence). V shed 6 bases, J shed 0 bases, and the junction held 8 bases outside the gene matches. The CDR3 consists of 19 residues. In DNA, the CDR3 is TGTGCCAGTAGCCCTGGGACTAGCGGGAGGGCCCTCTCCTACAATGAGCAGTTCTTC. It translates to CASSPGTSGRALSYNEQFF.

This clone was seen only once. This chain connects TRBV11-2 to TRBJ1-4; no clear D. This CDR3 spans 15 amino acids. V was cut by 8 bases and J by 5 bases, with 18 bases left in between. The germline gives CDR1 SGHAT, CDR2 FQNNGV. The CDR3 loop is CASSQRRVRNEKLFF. The DNA for the CDR3 is TGTGCCAGCTCCCAACGACGGGTGCGAAATGAAAAACTGTTTTTT.

The rearrangement uses TRBV7-2 and TRBJ2-1, with 11 bases identical to TRBD2. CDR3 length equals 17 residues. From germline, CDR1 is SGHTA and CDR2 FQGNSA. V shed 1 base and J 7 bases; nucleotides not matched to a gene: 9. In DNA, the CDR3 is TGTGCCAGCAGCTTAGTGGGGGGACTAGCGGTTCATAATGAGCAGTTCTTC. This translates into CASSLVGGLAVHNEQFF.

The chain combines TRBV5-6 with TRBJ2-2; no reliable D call. Germline CDR1 is SGHDT and CDR2 is YYEEEE. CDR3 length: 18 amino acids. The V end was cut by 4 bases, the J end by 0 bases, with 19 bases between. The CDR3 protein is CASSPQMVSLSNTGELFF. CDR3 DNA: TGTGCCAGCAGCCCTCAAATGGTCTCCCTATCGAACACCGGGGAGCTGTTTTTT.

This clone appeared once. The junction differs from germline at one of its ends, possibly a read error. The chain combines TRBV7-9 with TRBJ2-7; TRBD2 might be the D (6 bases). The germline CDR1 and CDR2 sequences are SEHNR and FQNEAQ (reference sequence). This CDR3 has 12 amino acids. The chain's CDR3 is CASSWDSDEQYF. DNA of the CDR3: TGTGCCAGCAGCTGGGACTCCGACGAGCAGTACTTC.

The sample holds many counts of this clone. The chain employs TRBV6-1 and TRBJ2-7, with 9 nucleotides matching TRBD1. Germline CDR1 reads MNHNS; CDR2 reads SASEGT. V shed 11 bases and J 2 bases; nucleotides not matched to a gene: 10. The CDR3 sequence is 14 residues long. This CDR3 is CAAGRRQGAYEQYF. CDR3 DNA sequence: TGTGCCGCCGGGAGACGACAGGGGGCCTACGAGCAGTACTTC.

The gene calls are TRBV4-2 and TRBJ2-7; the D is unclear. Germline V CDR1 and CDR2: LGHNA, YNFKEQ. The CDR3 is 13 amino acids. Between the trimmed V and J ends, which lost 1 base and 6 bases, there was a span of 10 bases. CDR3 sequence (DNA): TGTGCCAGCAGCCAAGTTAAAGCATCCGAGCAGTACTTC. This encodes CASSQVKASEQYF.

The V call is TRBV5-4, the J call TRBJ2-7; 8 bases fit TRBD2. V gave up 0 bases and J gave up 4 bases; unmatched junction bases: 9. This CDR3 comprises 16 residues. Germline V gene lookup returns CDR1 SGHNT and CDR2 YYREEE (reference sequence). The CDR3 here is CASSLESRGDIYEQYF. The CDR3 DNA sequence: TGTGCCAGCAGCTTGGAGTCGCGGGGGGACATATACGAGCAGTACTTC. Supplemented by reference TRBV5-4 and TRBJ2-7, the full variable domain reads ETGVTQSPTHLIKTRGQQVTLRCSSQSGHNTVSWYQQALGQGPQFIFQYYREEENGRGNFPPRFSGLQFPNYSSELNVNALELDDSALYLCASSLESRGDIYEQYFGPGTRLTVT.

The chain carries TRBV14 and TRBJ1-4; no clear D gene. CDR3 length equals 16 residues. V shed 3 bases and J shed 0 bases, with 11 bases lying between them. CDR1 and CDR2 (germline): SGHDN, FVKESK. The CDR3 sequence: CASSQRYSATNEKLFF. The CDR3 DNA reads as TGTGCCAGCAGCCAGCGCTACTCTGCAACTAATGAAAAACTGTTTTTT.